Each of the 7 T cell receptor beta chains below was sequenced from the same sample in a study of control samples from healthy donors and cancer patients. Assay used: immunoSEQ multiplex PCR; TCRdb lists only in-frame clones, some missing. The sample holds approximately 150,000 clones; around 90% are singletons and the top ten take 2% to 2.5%. Source material: blood. Every receptor here comes from a middle-aged woman in good health.

The chain has TRBV5-1 and TRBJ1-2, with 9 bases identical to TRBD1. CDR1 is SGHRS and CDR2 is YFSETQ in the germline V gene. The CDR3 is 14 residues long. Trimming cost V 0 bases and J 8 bases; bases outside gene matches: 5. CDR3 protein: CASSLDSGTGGYTF. The DNA for the CDR3 is TGCGCCAGCAGCTTGGACAGTGGGACAGGGGGCTACACCTTC.

This chain connects TRBV7-2 to TRBJ2-1, with TRBD2 identical over 13 bases. V lost 4 bases to trimming and J lost 6 bases; unmatched junction nucleotides: 6. Per the germline V gene, CDR1 is SGHTA and CDR2 is FQGNSA. CDR3 length: 16 amino acids. CDR3 nucleotide sequence: TGTGCCAGCAGCTCAACTAGCGGGGGGGCAGGCAATGAGCAGTTCTTC. Translation: CASSSTSGGAGNEQFF.

This chain joins TRBV6-6 and TRBJ1-1; D is perhaps TRBD1 (5 bases). The CDR3 loop spans 15 amino acids. Germline CDR1 reads MNHNY; CDR2 reads SVGAGI (reference sequence). Trimming took off 4 bases at V and 0 bases at J, with 12 bases between the two ends. CDR3 DNA: TGTGCCAGCAGTTTAACAGGATATCTGAACACTGAAGCTTTCTTT. This gives the protein CASSLTGYLNTEAFF.

The CDR3 DNA follows: TGCGCCAGCAGAAAGGGGGCGGACTATGGCTACACCTTC. Its translation is CASRKGADYGYTF. The J gene is TRBJ1-2, the V gene TRBV5-1, with TRBD1 matching 7 bases. Per the germline V gene, CDR1 is SGHRS and CDR2 is YFSETQ. This CDR3 has 13 residues. With 5 bases clipped from V and 3 bases from J, the junction kept 4 bases outside the gene matches.

Concerning this clone itself: This specimen includes other DNA sequences encoding the same CDR3. The V and J genes are TRBV20-1 and TRBJ1-5; D is possibly TRBD1 (5 bases). Germline CDR1 is DFQATT and CDR2 is SNEGSKA (reference sequence). Between the trimmed V and J ends, which lost 3 bases and 4 bases, there was a span of 7 bases. The CDR3 is made up of 12 amino acids. CDR3 loop: CSASWGNQPQHF. In DNA, the CDR3 is TGCAGTGCTAGTTGGGGGAATCAGCCCCAGCATTTT.

V gene TRBV19 combines with J gene TRBJ2-1; 7 bases are a match to TRBD1. Germline trimming cut 1 base from V and 11 bases from J; bases unmatched to any gene: 2. The CDR3 is 12 amino acids. CDR1 and CDR2 (germline): LNHDA, SQIVND (reference sequence). In DNA form, the CDR3 reads TGTGCCAGTAGTATAGTGACAGGGAAGCAGTTCTTC. Protein sequence: CASSIVTGKQFF.

The rearrangement links TRBV25-1 to TRBJ1-5, with a possible D match to TRBD1 (5 bases). Germline-derived CDR1 and CDR2 are MGHDK and SYGVNS. There are 16 residues in the CDR3. V lost 3 bases and J 4 bases, leaving 16 bases between the germline ends. The CDR3 nucleotides are TGTGCCAGCAGTGACCCACGGGGGGGTACGAATCAGCCCCAGCATTTT. Its protein product is CASSDPRGGTNQPQHF.